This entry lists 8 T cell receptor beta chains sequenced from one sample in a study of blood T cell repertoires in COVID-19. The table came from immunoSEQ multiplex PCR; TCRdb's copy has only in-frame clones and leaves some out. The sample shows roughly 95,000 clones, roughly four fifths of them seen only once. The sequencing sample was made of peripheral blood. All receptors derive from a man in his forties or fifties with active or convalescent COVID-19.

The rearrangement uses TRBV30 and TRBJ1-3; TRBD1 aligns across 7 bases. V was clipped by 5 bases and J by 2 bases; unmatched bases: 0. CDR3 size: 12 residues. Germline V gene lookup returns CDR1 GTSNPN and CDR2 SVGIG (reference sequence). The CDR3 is CAWGQAGNTIYF. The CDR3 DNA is TGTGCCTGGGGACAGGCTGGAAACACCATATATTTT.

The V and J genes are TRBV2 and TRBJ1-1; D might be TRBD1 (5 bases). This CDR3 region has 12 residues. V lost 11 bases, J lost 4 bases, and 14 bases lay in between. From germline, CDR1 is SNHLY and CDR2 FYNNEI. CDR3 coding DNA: TGTGCCCAAGGGGCTGGGCCCACTGAAGCTTTCTTT. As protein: CAQGAGPTEAFF. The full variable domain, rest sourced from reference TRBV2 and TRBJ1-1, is EPEVTQTPSHQVTQMGQEVILRCVPISNHLYFYWYRQILGQKVEFLVSFYNNEISEKSEIFDDQFSVERPDGSNFTLKIRSTKLEDSAMYFCAQGAGPTEAFFGQGTRLTVV.

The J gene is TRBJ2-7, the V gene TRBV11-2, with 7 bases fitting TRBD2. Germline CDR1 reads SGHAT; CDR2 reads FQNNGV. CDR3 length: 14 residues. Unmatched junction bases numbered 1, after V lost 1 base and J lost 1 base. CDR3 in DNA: TGTGCCAGCAGCTTAGGGGGACTATCCTACGAGCAGTACGTC. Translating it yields CASSLGGLSYEQYV.

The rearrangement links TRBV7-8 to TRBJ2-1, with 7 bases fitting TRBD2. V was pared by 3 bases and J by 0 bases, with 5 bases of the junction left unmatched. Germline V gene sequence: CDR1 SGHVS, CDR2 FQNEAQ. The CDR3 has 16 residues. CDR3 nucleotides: TGTGCCAGCAGCTTGAACGGGGGGAGCTCCTACAATGAGCAGTTCTTC. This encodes CASSLNGGSSYNEQFF.

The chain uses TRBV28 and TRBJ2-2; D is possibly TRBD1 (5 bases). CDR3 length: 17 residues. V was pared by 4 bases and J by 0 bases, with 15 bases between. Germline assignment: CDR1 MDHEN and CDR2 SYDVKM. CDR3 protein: CASSWVYRGSNTGELFF. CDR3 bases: TGTGCCAGCAGTTGGGTATATAGGGGCTCGAACACCGGGGAGCTGTTTTTT. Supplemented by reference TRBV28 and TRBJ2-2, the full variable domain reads DVKVTQSSRYLVKRTGEKVFLECVQDMDHENMFWYRQDPGLGLRLIYFSYDVKMKEKGDIPEGYSVSREKKERFSLILESASTNQTSMYLCASSWVYRGSNTGELFFGEGSRLTVL.

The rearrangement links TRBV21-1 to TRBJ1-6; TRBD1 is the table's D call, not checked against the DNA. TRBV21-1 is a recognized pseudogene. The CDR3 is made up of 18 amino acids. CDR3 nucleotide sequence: TGTGCCAGCAGCCTAAGAGGGGGACAGGGCACCTATAATTCACCCCTCCACTTT. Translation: CASSLRGGQGTYNSPLHF.

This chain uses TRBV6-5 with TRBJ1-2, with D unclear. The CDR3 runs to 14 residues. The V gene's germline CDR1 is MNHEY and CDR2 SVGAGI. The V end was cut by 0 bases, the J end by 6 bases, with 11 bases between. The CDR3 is CASSYSAGLHGYTF. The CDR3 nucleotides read TGTGCCAGCAGTTACTCGGCAGGTCTGCATGGCTACACCTTC.

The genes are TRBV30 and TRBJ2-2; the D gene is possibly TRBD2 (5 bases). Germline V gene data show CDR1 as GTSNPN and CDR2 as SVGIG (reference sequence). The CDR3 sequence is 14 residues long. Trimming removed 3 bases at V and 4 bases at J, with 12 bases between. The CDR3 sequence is CAWSLGVPTGELFF. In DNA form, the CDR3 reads TGTGCCTGGAGCCTGGGAGTCCCCACCGGGGAGCTGTTTTTT. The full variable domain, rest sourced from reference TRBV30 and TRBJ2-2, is SQTIHQWPATLVQPVGSPLSLECTVEGTSNPNLYWYRQAAGRGLQLLFYSVGIGQISSEVPQNLSASRPQDRQFILSSKKLLLSDSGFYLCAWSLGVPTGELFFGEGSRLTVL.